This TCR beta chain stems from a study of Tregs in tolerant kidney transplant recipients. Findings of the study overall: Validation in larger populations is needed because few patients were studied.

There are 15 residues in the CDR3. Per germline, CDR1 KGHSH and CDR2 LQKENI. Trimming took off 4 bases at V and 5 bases at J, with 17 bases between the two ends. Clones were sequenced by immunoSEQ multiplex PCR, and TCRdb holds only the in-frame ones, with some missing. The data show roughly 250,000 clones, about four fifths seen once. To note about this clone: As yet, its antigen is unknown.

The sequencing sample was made of CD4+ T cells from blood. The chain uses TRBV18 and TRBJ1-1; weak D call: TRBD1 (5 bases). This receptor was identified in a human donor in good health. Here the CDR3 reads CASSLPVSSGTEAFF. In nucleotides, the CDR3 is TGTGCCAGCTCACTCCCGGTCAGCTCAGGGACTGAAGCTTTCTTT.